This TCR beta chain was captured in a study of control samples from healthy donors and cancer patients. CDR1 is LGHDT and CDR2 is YNNKEL in the germline V gene (reference sequence). The CDR3 length is 14 residues. Trimming left V 4 bases short and J 9 bases short, with 16 bases between. Measured with immunoSEQ multiplex PCR; TCRdb has only the in-frame clones, and not every one. The sample lists about 140,000 clones, around 90% seen once, with more than 6.5% in the top ten. The genes are TRBV3-1 (or the pseudogene TRBV3-2) and TRBJ2-1; D not certain. The sequence was obtained from a man in his late teens or twenties in good health. Sequenced input: blood. CDR3 coding DNA: TGTGCCAGCAGCCCATGCAGTATGGGATGTGAGCAGTTCTTC. It encodes CASSPCSMGCEQFF.